This TCR beta chain was sequenced during a study of neurological immune-mediated disorders. Findings and limits, study-wide: Expanded clones shared no identical CDR3 amino acid sequences across subjects, which suggested private TCR-beta repertoires in all groups. The level of TCR clonal expansion was highest in patients with HTLV-1-associated myelopathy and lowest in multiple sclerosis, where it fell below the level seen in healthy controls.

V lost 7 bases, J lost 4 bases, and 16 bases lay in between. The CDR3 has 13 residues. Germline V gene data show CDR1 as SQVTM and CDR2 as ANQGSEA. This clonotype showed up many times. Antigen: not known. Blood bank volunteers in Maryland, USA, served as healthy controls. With 10-nucleotide random UMIs, 5'RACE was used to make the cDNA. TCRdb ran MiXCR on the 5' RACE reads and lists one entry per CDR3 protein. The sample comprises fewer than 90,000 distinct CDR3 sequences, 10% to 13% of which are singletons, and about 2% rests with the top ten. Material for sequencing was PBMCs. This TCR derives from a man aged 35-49 years in good health. This chain uses TRBV29-1 with TRBJ1-1; tentatively, D is TRBD1 (5 bases). CDR3 sequence (DNA): TGCAGCGCCTCCCCCCGGGGCGGCACTGAAGCTTTCTTT. This gives the protein CSASPRGGTEAFF.